The 15 T cell receptor beta chains given below trace back to one sample, sequenced in a study of blood T cells in healthy people across ages. Primed by a sample-barcoded 5' primer and a J-beta primer mix, a second PCR proceeded for roughly 6 to 12 cycles. TCRdb itself ran the 5' RACE reads through MiXCR, one entry per CDR3 protein. This sample has under 800,000 distinct CDR3 sequences, with roughly 20% found just once. The material sequenced was blood. All receptors come from a man aged 65-85 years in good health.

In this sample, this clonotype turned up a few times. One end of the junction is discordant with germline, which a read error may explain. V gene TRBV4-1 combines with J gene TRBJ2-7, with TRBD2 matching 9 bases. The CDR3 spans 16 residues. CDR1 is MGHRA, CDR2 YSYEKL, per germline. This CDR3 reads CASSQIRLAGAYEQCF. The CDR3 nucleotides are TGCGCCAGCAGCCAAATCAGGTTAGCGGGAGCCTACGAGCAGTGCTTC.

This clonotype was counted between two and nine times. At one end, the junction sequence differs from germline, possibly due to a read error. The V and J genes are TRBV10-3 and TRBJ1-1, with D tentatively TRBD1 (6 bases). The CDR3 is 13 residues long. Germline assignment: CDR1 ENHRY and CDR2 SYGVKD. CDR3 sequence reads: CAISEGGGTEAFF. CDR3 coding DNA: TGCGCCATCAGCGAAGGGGGGGGGACTGAAGCTTTCTTT.

The CDR3, as DNA: TGTGCCAGCAGCCAAAGGACAGGGCTCGGCTCACCCCTCCACTTT. It codes for CASSQRTGLGSPLHF. This rearrangement joins TRBV7-9 to TRBJ1-6; 8 bases fit TRBD1. CDR1 and CDR2 (germline): SEHNR, FQNEAQ (reference sequence). This CDR3 has 15 amino acids. V gave up 5 bases and J gave up 10 bases; unmatched junction bases: 10.

This clonotype was counted a few times. This chain links TRBV7-9 with TRBJ2-1; a possible D gene is TRBD1 (5 bases). This CDR3 is 15 amino acids long. V gave up 5 bases and J gave up 5 bases, with 16 bases separating them. The germline CDR1 and CDR2 sequences are SEHNR and FQNEAQ (reference sequence). The CDR3 DNA reads TGTGCCAGCAGCCAAGACAGTAGCCCTAACAATGAGCAGTTCTTC. It translates to CASSQDSSPNNEQFF.

Ten or more counts support this clonotype. The V call is TRBV4-3, the J call TRBJ2-7; 9 nucleotides align to TRBD2. With V trimmed by 0 bases and J by 0 bases, 3 bases remained unmatched. Per germline, CDR1 LGHNA and CDR2 YSLEER. This CDR3 is 16 amino acids long. The CDR3 loop is CASSQDETSGSYEQYF. In DNA form, the CDR3 reads TGCGCCAGCAGCCAAGATGAGACTAGCGGCTCCTACGAGCAGTACTTC.

V and J are TRBV4-2 and TRBJ2-1, with D hard to call. V was clipped by 0 bases and J by 0 bases, with 6 bases between them. There are 15 residues in the CDR3. CDR1 is LGHNA and CDR2 is YNFKEQ in the germline V gene. The CDR3 DNA reads TGTGCCAGCAGCCAAGAAAGTAGCTCCTACAATGAGCAGTTCTTC. Residues: CASSQESSSYNEQFF.

The J gene is TRBJ1-1, the V gene TRBV28, with 10 bases aligning to TRBD1. V gave up 4 bases and J gave up 12 bases; unmatched junction bases: 5. Germline CDR1 MDHEN, CDR2 SYDVKM. There are 12 residues in the CDR3. The CDR3 loop is CASSSGDRGSFF. The CDR3 coding sequence is TGTGCCAGCAGTTCCGGGGACAGGGGATCTTTCTTT.

This clonotype has just a few counts. The rearrangement links TRBV5-1 to TRBJ2-7, with D tentatively TRBD1 (5 bases). There are 13 residues in the CDR3. Germline values: CDR1 SGHRS, CDR2 YFSETQ. V was shortened by 0 bases and J by 6 bases, with 10 bases between the two germline ends. The CDR3 reads CASSLGQPLEQYF. The DNA for the CDR3 is TGCGCCAGCAGCTTGGGACAGCCCCTCGAGCAGTACTTC.

This clonotype has only a few counts. The chain has TRBV7-8 and TRBJ2-1; D might be TRBD2 (6 bases). The germline gives CDR1 SGHVS, CDR2 FQNEAQ. The CDR3 runs to 15 residues. Trimming pared 1 base from V and 8 bases from J, leaving 15 bases between. CDR3 protein: CASSLDIGTGDEQFF. CDR3 coding DNA: TGTGCCAGCAGCTTAGATATTGGGACGGGGGATGAGCAGTTCTTC. Full variable domain (missing parts from reference TRBV7-8 and TRBJ2-1): GAGVSQSPRYKVAKRGQDVALRCDPISGHVSLFWYQQALGQGPEFLTYFQNEAQLDKSGLPSDRFFAERPEGSVSTLKIQRTQQEDSAVYLCASSLDIGTGDEQFFGPGTRLTVL.

V usage is TRBV20-1 and J usage is TRBJ2-7; TRBD1 agrees at 9 bases. The J call may be wrong; the DNA end is better matched by TRBJ2-1. CDR1 and CDR2 from the germline V gene are DFQATT and SNEGSKA (reference sequence). This CDR3 is built from 15 residues. The CDR3 sequence is CSASKGTGTYNEQFF. Here the CDR3 DNA reads TGCAGTGCTAGCAAGGGGACAGGGACGTACAATGAGCAGTTCTTC.

This clonotype turned up a few times. The chain has TRBV29-1 and TRBJ2-7; D perhaps matches TRBD1 (7 bases). Germline values: CDR1 SQVTM, CDR2 ANQGSEA. Trimming removed 5 bases from V and 6 bases from J, with 20 bases in between. The CDR3 is 14 residues long. The CDR3 loop reads CSVRGTAQLSEQYF. Written as DNA, the CDR3 is TGCAGCGTTCGGGGGACAGCCCAATTGAGCGAGCAGTACTTC.

The chain carries TRBV5-1 and TRBJ1-4; TRBD1 matches at 8 bases. Trimming at V came to 4 bases and at J to 8 bases, leaving 7 bases not matched to a gene. Germline V gives CDR1 SGHRS, CDR2 YFSETQ. CDR3 length: 14 residues. CDR3 region: CASSTGQAREKLFF. In nucleotides, the CDR3 is TGCGCCAGCAGCACGGGACAGGCACGGGAAAAACTGTTTTTT.

This rearrangement joins TRBV6-1 to TRBJ2-5, with 7 bases fitting TRBD1. The better agreement between TRBJ2-7 and the DNA end casts doubt on the J call. Germline-derived CDR1 and CDR2 are MNHNS and SASEGT. The CDR3 totals 15 residues. CDR3 sequence reads: CATKPRQGSTYEQYF. The CDR3 coding sequence is TGTGCCACCAAGCCCAGACAGGGATCGACCTACGAGCAGTACTTC.

This chain uses TRBV9 with TRBJ2-5; a possible D gene is TRBD2 (6 bases). Germline V CDR1 and CDR2: SGDLS, YYNGEE. This CDR3 is 17 amino acids long. V was pared by 3 bases and J by 4 bases, with 22 bases between. The CDR3 nucleotides are TGTGCCAGCAGCGCCCATTTAGGGCTAGCGAGTGGAGAGACCCAGTACTTC. Translating gives CASSAHLGLASGETQYF.

This clonotype was counted only a few times. The J gene is TRBJ2-1, the V gene TRBV20-1, with 9 bases matching TRBD1. Germline V CDR1 and CDR2: DFQATT, SNEGSKA (reference sequence). The CDR3 has 13 residues. V shed 6 bases and J 7 bases; nucleotides not matched to a gene: 7. CDR3 protein: CSAKTGGKNEQFF. DNA of the CDR3: TGCAGTGCCAAGACAGGGGGAAAAAATGAGCAGTTCTTC.